This T cell receptor (beta chain) is drawn from a study of control samples from healthy donors and cancer patients. Sequencing used immunoSEQ multiplex PCR; TCRdb keeps in-frame clones, though not all of them. The sample gives some 140,000 clones, roughly nine tenths of which show up once; approximately 9.4% is in the top ten. Specimen: blood. The clonotype was recovered from a woman younger than 45 in good health.

CDR3 loop: CASSGLGNQPQHF. CDR3 sequence (DNA): TGTGCCAGCAGTGGACTCGGCAATCAGCCCCAGCATTTT. This chain joins TRBV25-1 and TRBJ1-5; D is unresolved. Germline CDR1 and CDR2: MGHDK and SYGVNS. The CDR3 covers 13 residues. Deletions cut 4 bases from V and 2 bases from J, with 6 bases between.